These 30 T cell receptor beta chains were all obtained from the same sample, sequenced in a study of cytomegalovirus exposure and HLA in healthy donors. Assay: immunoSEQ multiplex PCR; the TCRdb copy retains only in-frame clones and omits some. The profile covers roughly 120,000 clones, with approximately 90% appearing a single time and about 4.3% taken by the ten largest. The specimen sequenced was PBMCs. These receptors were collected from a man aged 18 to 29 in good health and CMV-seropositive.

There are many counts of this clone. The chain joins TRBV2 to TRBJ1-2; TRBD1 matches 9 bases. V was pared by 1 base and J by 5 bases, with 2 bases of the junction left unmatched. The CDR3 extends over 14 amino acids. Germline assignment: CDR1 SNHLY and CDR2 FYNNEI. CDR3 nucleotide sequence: TGTGCCAGCAGTGAAGGGGGACAGGGTTATGGCTACACCTTC. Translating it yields CASSEGGQGYGYTF.

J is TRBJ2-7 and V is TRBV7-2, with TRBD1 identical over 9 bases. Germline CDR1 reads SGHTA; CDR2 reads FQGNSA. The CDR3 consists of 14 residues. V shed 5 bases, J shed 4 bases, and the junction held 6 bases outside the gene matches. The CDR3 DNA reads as TGTGCCAGCAGCATCGGGGACAGGGTATACGAGCAGTACTTC. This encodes CASSIGDRVYEQYF.

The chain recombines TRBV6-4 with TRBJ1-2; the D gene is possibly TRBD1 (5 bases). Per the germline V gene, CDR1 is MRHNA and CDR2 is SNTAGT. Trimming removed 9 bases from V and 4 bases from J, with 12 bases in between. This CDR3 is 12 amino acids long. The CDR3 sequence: CASETESYGYTF. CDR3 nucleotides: TGTGCCAGTGAGACAGAATCCTATGGCTACACCTTC.

The CDR3 is CASSLSGQGGDTIYF. Written as DNA, the CDR3 is TGTGCCAGCAGTTTATCCGGTCAGGGGGGCGACACCATATATTTT. The gene calls are TRBV27 and TRBJ1-3; TRBD1 aligns across 7 bases. The CDR3 loop spans 15 amino acids. Germline V gene sequence: CDR1 MNHEY, CDR2 SMNVEV (reference sequence). V shed 0 bases, J shed 8 bases, and the junction held 7 bases outside the gene matches.

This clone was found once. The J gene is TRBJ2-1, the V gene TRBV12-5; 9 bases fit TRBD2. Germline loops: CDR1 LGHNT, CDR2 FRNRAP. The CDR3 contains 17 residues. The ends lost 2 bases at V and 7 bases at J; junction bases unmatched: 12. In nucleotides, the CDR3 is TGTGCTAGTGGTTTGAGCCTGGGCGGGGGGGCCTGTAATGAGCAGTTCTTC. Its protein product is CASGLSLGGGACNEQFF. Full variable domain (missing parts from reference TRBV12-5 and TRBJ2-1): DARVTQTPRHKVTEMGQEVTMRCQPILGHNTVFWYRQTMMQGLELLAYFRNRAPLDDSGMPKDRFSAEMPDATLATLKIQPSEPRDSAVYFCASGLSLGGGACNEQFFGPGTRLTVL.

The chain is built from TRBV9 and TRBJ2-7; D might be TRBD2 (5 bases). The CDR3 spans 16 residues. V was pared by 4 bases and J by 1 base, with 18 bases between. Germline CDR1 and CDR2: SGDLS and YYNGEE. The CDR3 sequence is CASSSQSGSGSYEQYF. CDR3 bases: TGTGCCAGCAGCTCCCAAAGCGGTTCAGGTTCCTACGAGCAGTACTTC.

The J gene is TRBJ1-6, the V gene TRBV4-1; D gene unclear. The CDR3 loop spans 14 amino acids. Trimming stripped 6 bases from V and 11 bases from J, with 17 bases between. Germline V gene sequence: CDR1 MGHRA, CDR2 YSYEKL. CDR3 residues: CASRGRTVGTPLHF. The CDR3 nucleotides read TGCGCCAGCAGAGGCCGAACGGTCGGGACACCCCTCCACTTT.

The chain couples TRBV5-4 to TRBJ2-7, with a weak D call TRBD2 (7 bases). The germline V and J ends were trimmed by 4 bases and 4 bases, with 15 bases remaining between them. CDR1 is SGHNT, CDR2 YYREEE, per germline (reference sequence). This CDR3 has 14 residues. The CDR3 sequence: CASSLEGGRYEQYF. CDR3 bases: TGTGCCAGCAGCCTAGAGGGGGGGAGGTACGAGCAGTACTTC.

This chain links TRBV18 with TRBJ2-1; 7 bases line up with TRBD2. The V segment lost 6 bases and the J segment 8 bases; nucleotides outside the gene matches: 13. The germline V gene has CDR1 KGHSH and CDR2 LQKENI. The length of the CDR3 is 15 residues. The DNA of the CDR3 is TGTGCCAGCTCCCGACGCGGAGGGAGGGACGATGAGCAGTTCTTC. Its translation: CASSRRGGRDDEQFF.

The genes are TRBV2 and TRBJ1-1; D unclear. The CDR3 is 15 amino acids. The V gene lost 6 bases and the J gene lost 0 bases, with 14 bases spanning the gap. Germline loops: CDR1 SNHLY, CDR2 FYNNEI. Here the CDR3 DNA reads TGTGCCAGCAGGGCGGGGTTTTCCATGAACACTGAAGCTTTCTTT. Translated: CASRAGFSMNTEAFF. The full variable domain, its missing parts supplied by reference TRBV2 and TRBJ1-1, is EPEVTQTPSHQVTQMGQEVILRCVPISNHLYFYWYRQILGQKVEFLVSFYNNEISEKSEIFDDQFSVERPDGSNFTLKIRSTKLEDSAMYFCASRAGFSMNTEAFFGQGTRLTVV.

CDR3 loop: CASSVEGAGSYNEQFF. In DNA form, the CDR3 reads TGTGCCAGCAGCGTGGAGGGAGCAGGCTCCTACAATGAGCAGTTCTTC. The chain joins TRBV28 to TRBJ2-1; TRBD2 is a possible D gene (6 bases). Germline loops: CDR1 MDHEN, CDR2 SYDVKM. The CDR3 is 16 residues long. V lost 6 bases to trimming and J lost 0 bases, with 15 bases between them.

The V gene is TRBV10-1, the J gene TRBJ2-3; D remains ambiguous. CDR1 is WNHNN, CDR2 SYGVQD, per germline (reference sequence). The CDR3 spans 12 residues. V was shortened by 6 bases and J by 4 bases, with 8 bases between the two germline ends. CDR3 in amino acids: CASSPRADTQYF. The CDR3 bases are TGCGCCAGCAGCCCTCGGGCAGATACGCAGTATTTT.

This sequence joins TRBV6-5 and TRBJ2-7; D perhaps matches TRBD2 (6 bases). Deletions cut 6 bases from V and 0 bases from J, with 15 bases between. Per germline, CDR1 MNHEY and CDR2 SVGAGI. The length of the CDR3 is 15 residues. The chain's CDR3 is CASSLVSGPSYEQYF. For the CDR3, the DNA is TGTGCCAGCAGCTTAGTAAGCGGGCCCTCCTACGAGCAGTACTTC.

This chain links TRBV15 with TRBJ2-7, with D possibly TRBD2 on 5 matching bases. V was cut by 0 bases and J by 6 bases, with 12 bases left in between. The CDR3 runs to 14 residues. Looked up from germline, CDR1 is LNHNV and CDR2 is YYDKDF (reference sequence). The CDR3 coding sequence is TGTGCCACCAGCAGAGATAGATTTGGGAGCGAGCAGTACTTC. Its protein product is CATSRDRFGSEQYF.

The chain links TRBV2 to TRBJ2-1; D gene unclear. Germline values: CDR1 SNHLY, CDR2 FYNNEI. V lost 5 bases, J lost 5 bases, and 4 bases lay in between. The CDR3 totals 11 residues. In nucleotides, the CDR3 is TGTGCCAGCAGTTGGCACAATGAGCAGTTCTTC. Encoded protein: CASSWHNEQFF. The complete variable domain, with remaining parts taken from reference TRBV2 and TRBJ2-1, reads EPEVTQTPSHQVTQMGQEVILRCVPISNHLYFYWYRQILGQKVEFLVSFYNNEISEKSEIFDDQFSVERPDGSNFTLKIRSTKLEDSAMYFCASSWHNEQFFGPGTRLTVL.

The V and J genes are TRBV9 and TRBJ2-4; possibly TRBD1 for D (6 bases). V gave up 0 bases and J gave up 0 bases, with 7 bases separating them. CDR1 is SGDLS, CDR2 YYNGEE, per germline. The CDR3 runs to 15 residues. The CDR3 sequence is CASSVGGGAKNIQYF. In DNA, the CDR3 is TGTGCCAGCAGCGTAGGAGGGGGAGCCAAAAACATTCAGTACTTC.

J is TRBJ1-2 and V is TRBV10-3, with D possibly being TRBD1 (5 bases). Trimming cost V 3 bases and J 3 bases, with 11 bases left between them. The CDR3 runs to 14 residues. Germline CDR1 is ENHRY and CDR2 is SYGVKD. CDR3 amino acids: CAISERQTDYGYTF. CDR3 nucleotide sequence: TGTGCCATCAGTGAAAGACAGACCGACTATGGCTACACCTTC.

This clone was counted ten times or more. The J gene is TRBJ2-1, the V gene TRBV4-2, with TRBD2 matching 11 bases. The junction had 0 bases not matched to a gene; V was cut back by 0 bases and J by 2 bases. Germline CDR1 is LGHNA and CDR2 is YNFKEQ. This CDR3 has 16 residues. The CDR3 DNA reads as TGTGCCAGCAGCCAAGATAGCGGGGGGGCCTACAATGAGCAGTTCTTC. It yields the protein CASSQDSGGAYNEQFF.

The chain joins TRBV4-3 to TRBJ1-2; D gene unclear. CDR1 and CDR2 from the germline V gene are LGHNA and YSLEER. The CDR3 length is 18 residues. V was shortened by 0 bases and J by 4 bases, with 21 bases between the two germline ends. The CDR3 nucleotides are TGCGCCAGCAGCCAAGATATCAGGCCCGAGGGAGGGTCCTATGGCTACACCTTC. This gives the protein CASSQDIRPEGGSYGYTF.

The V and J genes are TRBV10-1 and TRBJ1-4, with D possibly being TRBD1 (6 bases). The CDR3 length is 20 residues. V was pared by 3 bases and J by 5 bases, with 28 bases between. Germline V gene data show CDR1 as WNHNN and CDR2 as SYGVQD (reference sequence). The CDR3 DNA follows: TGCGCCAGCAGTGATTTGACTCACCGGGACAAATTACCAGCCAATGAAAAACTGTTTTTT. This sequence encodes CASSDLTHRDKLPANEKLFF.

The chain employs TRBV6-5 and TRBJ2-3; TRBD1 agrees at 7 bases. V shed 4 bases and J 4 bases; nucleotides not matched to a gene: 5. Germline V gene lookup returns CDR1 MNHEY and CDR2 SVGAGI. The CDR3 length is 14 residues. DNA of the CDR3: TGTGCCAGCAGTTCGACAGGGTTCGCAGATACGCAGTATTTT. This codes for CASSSTGFADTQYF.

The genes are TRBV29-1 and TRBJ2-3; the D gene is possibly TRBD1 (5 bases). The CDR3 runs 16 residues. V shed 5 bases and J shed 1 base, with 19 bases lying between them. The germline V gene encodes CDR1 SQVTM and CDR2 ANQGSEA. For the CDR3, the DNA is TGCAGCGTTCATGGGGCTGTAAGAGAGGGCACAGATACGCAGTATTTT. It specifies CSVHGAVREGTDTQYF.

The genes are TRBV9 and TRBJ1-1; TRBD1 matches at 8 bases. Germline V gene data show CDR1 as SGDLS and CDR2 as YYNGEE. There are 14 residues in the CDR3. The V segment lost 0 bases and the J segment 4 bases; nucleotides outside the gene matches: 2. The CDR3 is CASSVDRGGTEAFF. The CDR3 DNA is TGTGCCAGCAGCGTAGACAGGGGGGGCACTGAAGCTTTCTTT.

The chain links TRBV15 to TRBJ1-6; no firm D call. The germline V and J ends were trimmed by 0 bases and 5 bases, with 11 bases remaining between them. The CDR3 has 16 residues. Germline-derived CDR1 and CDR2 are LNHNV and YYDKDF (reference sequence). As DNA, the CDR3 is TGTGCCACCAGCAGAGACGTAACTCGAAATAATTCACCCCTCCACTTT. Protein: CATSRDVTRNNSPLHF.

The CDR3 sequence: CATSRVTSGAYEQYF. CDR3 sequence (DNA): TGTGCCACCAGCAGAGTAACTAGCGGGGCCTACGAGCAGTACTTC. The V gene is TRBV15, the J gene TRBJ2-7, with 10 bases identical to TRBD2. Trimming at V came to 1 base and at J to 2 bases, leaving 2 bases not matched to a gene. From germline, CDR1 is LNHNV and CDR2 YYDKDF (reference sequence). This CDR3 is 15 amino acids long. The full variable domain, completed using reference TRBV15 and TRBJ2-7, is DAMVIQNPRYQVTQFGKPVTLSCSQTLNHNVMYWYQQKSSQAPKLLFHYYDKDFNNEADTPDNFQSRRPNTSFCFLDIRSPGLGDTAMYLCATSRVTSGAYEQYFGPGTRLTVT.

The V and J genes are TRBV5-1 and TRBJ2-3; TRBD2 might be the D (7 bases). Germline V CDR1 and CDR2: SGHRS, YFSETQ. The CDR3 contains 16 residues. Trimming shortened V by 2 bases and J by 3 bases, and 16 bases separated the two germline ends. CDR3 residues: CASSFNGGPTTDTQYF. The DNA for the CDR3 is TGCGCCAGCAGCTTTAACGGGGGGCCCACGACAGATACGCAGTATTTT.

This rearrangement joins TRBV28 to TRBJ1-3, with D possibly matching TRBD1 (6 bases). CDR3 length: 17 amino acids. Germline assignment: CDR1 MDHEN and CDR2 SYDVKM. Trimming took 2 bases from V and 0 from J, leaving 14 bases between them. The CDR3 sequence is CASSLGGGTISGNTIYF. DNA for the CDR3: TGTGCCAGCAGTTTAGGGGGCGGCACTATCTCTGGAAACACCATATATTTT. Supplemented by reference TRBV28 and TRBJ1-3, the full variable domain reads DVKVTQSSRYLVKRTGEKVFLECVQDMDHENMFWYRQDPGLGLRLIYFSYDVKMKEKGDIPEGYSVSREKKERFSLILESASTNQTSMYLCASSLGGGTISGNTIYFGEGSWLTVV.

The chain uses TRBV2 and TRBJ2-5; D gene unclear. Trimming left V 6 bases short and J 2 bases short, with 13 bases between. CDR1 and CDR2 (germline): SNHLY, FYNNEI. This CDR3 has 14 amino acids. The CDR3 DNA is TGTGCCAGCAGCGAAATAGTCCAACAAGAGACCCAGTACTTC. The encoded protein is CASSEIVQQETQYF.

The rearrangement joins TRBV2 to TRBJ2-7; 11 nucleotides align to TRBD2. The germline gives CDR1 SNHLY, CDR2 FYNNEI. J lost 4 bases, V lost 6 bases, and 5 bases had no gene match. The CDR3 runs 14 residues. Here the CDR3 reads CASRGTSGGYEQYF. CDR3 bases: TGTGCCAGCAGAGGGACTAGCGGAGGTTACGAGCAGTACTTC.

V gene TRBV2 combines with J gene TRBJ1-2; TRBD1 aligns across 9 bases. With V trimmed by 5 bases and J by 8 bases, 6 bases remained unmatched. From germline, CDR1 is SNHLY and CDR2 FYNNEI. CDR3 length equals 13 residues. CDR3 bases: TGTGCCAGCAGTCCCGGGACAGGGCCCGGCTACACCTTC. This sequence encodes CASSPGTGPGYTF.